This T cell receptor (beta chain) was sequenced in a study of blood T cell repertoires in COVID-19. Study-level background: Material from acute and convalescent COVID-19 was sourced from the United States, Italy and Spain. T cells, B-cell-depleted T cells, or PBMCs provided the cDNA or gDNA that served as material.

Trimming took off 0 bases at V and 1 base at J, with 16 bases between the two ends. CDR3 length: 17 amino acids. In germline, CDR1 is SGHRS, CDR2 YFSETQ. Authors' methods: Estimates of nucleated cell counts were drawn from the amplification of reference gene primers. Using immunoSEQ multiplex PCR, the repertoire was profiled, and TCRdb retains in-frame clones only, with some absent. The V and J calls and clone size are taken from that table; D and trimming were inferred from the DNA. The profile covers 100,000 to 150,000 clones, with roughly 85% appearing a single time and more than 6.5% taken by the ten largest.

This sequence originates from a man aged 80 or over with active or convalescent COVID-19. The chain is built from TRBV5-1 and TRBJ1-1; D is unclear. The sample taken for sequencing was peripheral blood. CDR3 coding DNA: TGCGCCAGCAGCTTGGGCGGGCGAAGCGGCGGGAACACTGAAGCTTTCTTT. Protein product: CASSLGGRSGGNTEAFF.